This T cell receptor (beta chain) was profiled in a study of shared clonotypes between healthy human individuals. The data were produced by immunoSEQ multiplex PCR, yet TCRdb's version contains in-frame clones alone and is incomplete. The data contain over a million clones, around 78% of them singletons. This CDR3 has 15 residues. The junction had 9 bases not matched to a gene; V was cut back by 5 bases and J by 4 bases. CDR1 and CDR2 from the germline V gene are SNHLY and FYNNEI. The chain carries TRBV2 and TRBJ1-2; 8 bases map to TRBD1. Sequences were obtained from memory CD4+ T cells from PBMCs. Subset meaning: CD45RA-negative fraction. This TCR derives from a young man in good health. Some clones in this sample may be carry-over from other donors' samples. The CDR3 nucleotides are TGTGCCAGCAGTCCGGGACAGGATAGAGGCTATGGCTACACCTTC. Translation gives CASSPGQDRGYGYTF.